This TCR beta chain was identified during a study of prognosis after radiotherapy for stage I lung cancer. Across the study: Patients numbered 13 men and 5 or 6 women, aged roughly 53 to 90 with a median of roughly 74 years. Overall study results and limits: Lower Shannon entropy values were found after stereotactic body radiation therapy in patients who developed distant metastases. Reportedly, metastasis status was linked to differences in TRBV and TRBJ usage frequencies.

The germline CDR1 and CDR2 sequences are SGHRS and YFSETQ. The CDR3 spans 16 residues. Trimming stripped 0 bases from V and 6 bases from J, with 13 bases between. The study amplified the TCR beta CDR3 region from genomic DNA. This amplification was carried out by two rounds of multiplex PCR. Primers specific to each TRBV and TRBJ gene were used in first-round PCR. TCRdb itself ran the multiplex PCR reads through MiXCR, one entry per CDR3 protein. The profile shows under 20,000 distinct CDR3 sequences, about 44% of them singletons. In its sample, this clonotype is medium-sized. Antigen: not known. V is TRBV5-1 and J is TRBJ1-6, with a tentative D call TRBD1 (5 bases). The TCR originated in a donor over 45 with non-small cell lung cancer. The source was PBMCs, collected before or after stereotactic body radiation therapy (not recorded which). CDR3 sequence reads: CASSLDAGGINSPLHF. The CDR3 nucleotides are TGCGCCAGCAGCTTGGACGCCGGGGGTATTAATTCACCCCTCCACTTT.